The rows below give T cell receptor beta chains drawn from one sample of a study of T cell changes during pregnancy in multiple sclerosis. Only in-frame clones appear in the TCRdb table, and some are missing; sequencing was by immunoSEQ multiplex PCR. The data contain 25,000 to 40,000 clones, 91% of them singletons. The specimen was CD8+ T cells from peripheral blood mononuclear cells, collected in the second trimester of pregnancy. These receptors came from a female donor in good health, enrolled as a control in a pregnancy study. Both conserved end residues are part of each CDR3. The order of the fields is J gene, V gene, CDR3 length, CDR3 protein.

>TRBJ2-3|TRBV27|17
CASSFLVGQGASDTQYF
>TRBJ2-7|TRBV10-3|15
CAISEQVGADYEQYF
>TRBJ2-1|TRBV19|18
CASSPWASGGLSYNEQFF
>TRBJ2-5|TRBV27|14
CASSTGLSFETQYF
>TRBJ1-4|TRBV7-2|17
CASSLGGGVELNEKLFF
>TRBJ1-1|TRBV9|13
CASSSRGSLGAFF
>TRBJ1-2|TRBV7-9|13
CASSATGSYGYTF
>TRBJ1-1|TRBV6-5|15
CASSYYRGPNTEAFF
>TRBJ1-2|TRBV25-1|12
CAGQRGDGGYTF
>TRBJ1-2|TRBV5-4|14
CASSAGQGIDLETF
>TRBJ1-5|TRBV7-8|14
CASSFDRLNQPQHF
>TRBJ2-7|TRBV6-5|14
CASSYSREAYEQYF
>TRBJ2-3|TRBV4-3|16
CASSPRTGGITDTQYF
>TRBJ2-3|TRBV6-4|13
CASSDDEPDTQYF
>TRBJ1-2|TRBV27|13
CASSAWTGSGYTF
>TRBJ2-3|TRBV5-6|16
CASSLGLGLGTDTQYF
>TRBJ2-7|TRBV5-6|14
CASGVGRVSYEQYF